This T cell receptor beta chain emerged from a study of blood T cell repertoires in COVID-19. Study as a whole: Whether acute or convalescent, the COVID-19 samples came from the United States, Italy and Spain.

The CDR3 covers 14 residues. V lost 4 bases and J lost 4, with 14 bases in between. CDR1 is SGHNT and CDR2 is YYREEE in the germline V gene (reference sequence). As originally analysed: Scientists estimated how many nucleated cells there were by amplifying reference gene primers. Only in-frame clones appear in the TCRdb table, and some are missing; sequencing was by immunoSEQ multiplex PCR. V and J calls and clone size are as listed in that table; D and trimming were resolved from the DNA. Of around 140,000 clones in the sample, approximately 88% were seen once. The sequence was obtained from a human donor in a cohort sampled during active COVID-19. Sequenced sample: peripheral blood. V and J are TRBV5-4 and TRBJ2-5; D is unclear. This chain's CDR3 is CASSPSGSTETQYF. CDR3 coding DNA: TGTGCCAGCAGCCCCTCCGGGTCGACAGAGACCCAGTACTTC.